This TCR beta chain was profiled in a study of radiotherapy plus CTLA-4 blockade in lung cancer. As for the study in general: Objective responses occurred in 15% to 20% of patients; roughly 31% had disease control. Notes on the study in general: Radiotherapy was combined with ipilimumab, and tumor-derived TCR clones then expanded in blood. Reportedly, early blood T cell clone dynamics best predicted response, with interferon-beta.

Those patients who had chemo-refractory metastatic non-small-cell lung cancer were given focal radiation along with CTLA-4 blockade through ipilimumab. Method: immunoSEQ multiplex PCR; TCRdb's copy keeps in-frame clones and lacks some. Altogether 95,000 to 150,000 clones are present, around 89% being singletons, with the ten largest covering under 8%. Concerning this clone itself: Its antigen is currently unknown.

Trimming stripped 0 bases from V and 4 bases from J, with 8 bases between. Germline assignment: CDR1 SGHRS and CDR2 YFSETQ. The CDR3 has 15 amino acids. The chain has TRBV5-1 and TRBJ2-6; no clear D gene. The origin of this receptor is a human donor with non-small cell lung cancer that progressed on radiotherapy plus ipilimumab. The specimen comprised peripheral blood, sampled from a patient treated with radiotherapy plus ipilimumab. This CDR3 reads CASSLGTAGANVLTF. CDR3 sequence (DNA): TGCGCCAGCAGCTTGGGGACGGCGGGGGCCAACGTCCTGACTTTC. Full variable domain (outside the CDR3, taken from reference TRBV5-1 and TRBJ2-6): KAGVTQTPRYLIKTRGQQVTLSCSPISGHRSVSWYQQTPGQGLQFLFEYFSETQRNKGNFPGRFSGRQFSNSRSEMNVSTLELGDSALYLCASSLGTAGANVLTFGAGSRLTVL.